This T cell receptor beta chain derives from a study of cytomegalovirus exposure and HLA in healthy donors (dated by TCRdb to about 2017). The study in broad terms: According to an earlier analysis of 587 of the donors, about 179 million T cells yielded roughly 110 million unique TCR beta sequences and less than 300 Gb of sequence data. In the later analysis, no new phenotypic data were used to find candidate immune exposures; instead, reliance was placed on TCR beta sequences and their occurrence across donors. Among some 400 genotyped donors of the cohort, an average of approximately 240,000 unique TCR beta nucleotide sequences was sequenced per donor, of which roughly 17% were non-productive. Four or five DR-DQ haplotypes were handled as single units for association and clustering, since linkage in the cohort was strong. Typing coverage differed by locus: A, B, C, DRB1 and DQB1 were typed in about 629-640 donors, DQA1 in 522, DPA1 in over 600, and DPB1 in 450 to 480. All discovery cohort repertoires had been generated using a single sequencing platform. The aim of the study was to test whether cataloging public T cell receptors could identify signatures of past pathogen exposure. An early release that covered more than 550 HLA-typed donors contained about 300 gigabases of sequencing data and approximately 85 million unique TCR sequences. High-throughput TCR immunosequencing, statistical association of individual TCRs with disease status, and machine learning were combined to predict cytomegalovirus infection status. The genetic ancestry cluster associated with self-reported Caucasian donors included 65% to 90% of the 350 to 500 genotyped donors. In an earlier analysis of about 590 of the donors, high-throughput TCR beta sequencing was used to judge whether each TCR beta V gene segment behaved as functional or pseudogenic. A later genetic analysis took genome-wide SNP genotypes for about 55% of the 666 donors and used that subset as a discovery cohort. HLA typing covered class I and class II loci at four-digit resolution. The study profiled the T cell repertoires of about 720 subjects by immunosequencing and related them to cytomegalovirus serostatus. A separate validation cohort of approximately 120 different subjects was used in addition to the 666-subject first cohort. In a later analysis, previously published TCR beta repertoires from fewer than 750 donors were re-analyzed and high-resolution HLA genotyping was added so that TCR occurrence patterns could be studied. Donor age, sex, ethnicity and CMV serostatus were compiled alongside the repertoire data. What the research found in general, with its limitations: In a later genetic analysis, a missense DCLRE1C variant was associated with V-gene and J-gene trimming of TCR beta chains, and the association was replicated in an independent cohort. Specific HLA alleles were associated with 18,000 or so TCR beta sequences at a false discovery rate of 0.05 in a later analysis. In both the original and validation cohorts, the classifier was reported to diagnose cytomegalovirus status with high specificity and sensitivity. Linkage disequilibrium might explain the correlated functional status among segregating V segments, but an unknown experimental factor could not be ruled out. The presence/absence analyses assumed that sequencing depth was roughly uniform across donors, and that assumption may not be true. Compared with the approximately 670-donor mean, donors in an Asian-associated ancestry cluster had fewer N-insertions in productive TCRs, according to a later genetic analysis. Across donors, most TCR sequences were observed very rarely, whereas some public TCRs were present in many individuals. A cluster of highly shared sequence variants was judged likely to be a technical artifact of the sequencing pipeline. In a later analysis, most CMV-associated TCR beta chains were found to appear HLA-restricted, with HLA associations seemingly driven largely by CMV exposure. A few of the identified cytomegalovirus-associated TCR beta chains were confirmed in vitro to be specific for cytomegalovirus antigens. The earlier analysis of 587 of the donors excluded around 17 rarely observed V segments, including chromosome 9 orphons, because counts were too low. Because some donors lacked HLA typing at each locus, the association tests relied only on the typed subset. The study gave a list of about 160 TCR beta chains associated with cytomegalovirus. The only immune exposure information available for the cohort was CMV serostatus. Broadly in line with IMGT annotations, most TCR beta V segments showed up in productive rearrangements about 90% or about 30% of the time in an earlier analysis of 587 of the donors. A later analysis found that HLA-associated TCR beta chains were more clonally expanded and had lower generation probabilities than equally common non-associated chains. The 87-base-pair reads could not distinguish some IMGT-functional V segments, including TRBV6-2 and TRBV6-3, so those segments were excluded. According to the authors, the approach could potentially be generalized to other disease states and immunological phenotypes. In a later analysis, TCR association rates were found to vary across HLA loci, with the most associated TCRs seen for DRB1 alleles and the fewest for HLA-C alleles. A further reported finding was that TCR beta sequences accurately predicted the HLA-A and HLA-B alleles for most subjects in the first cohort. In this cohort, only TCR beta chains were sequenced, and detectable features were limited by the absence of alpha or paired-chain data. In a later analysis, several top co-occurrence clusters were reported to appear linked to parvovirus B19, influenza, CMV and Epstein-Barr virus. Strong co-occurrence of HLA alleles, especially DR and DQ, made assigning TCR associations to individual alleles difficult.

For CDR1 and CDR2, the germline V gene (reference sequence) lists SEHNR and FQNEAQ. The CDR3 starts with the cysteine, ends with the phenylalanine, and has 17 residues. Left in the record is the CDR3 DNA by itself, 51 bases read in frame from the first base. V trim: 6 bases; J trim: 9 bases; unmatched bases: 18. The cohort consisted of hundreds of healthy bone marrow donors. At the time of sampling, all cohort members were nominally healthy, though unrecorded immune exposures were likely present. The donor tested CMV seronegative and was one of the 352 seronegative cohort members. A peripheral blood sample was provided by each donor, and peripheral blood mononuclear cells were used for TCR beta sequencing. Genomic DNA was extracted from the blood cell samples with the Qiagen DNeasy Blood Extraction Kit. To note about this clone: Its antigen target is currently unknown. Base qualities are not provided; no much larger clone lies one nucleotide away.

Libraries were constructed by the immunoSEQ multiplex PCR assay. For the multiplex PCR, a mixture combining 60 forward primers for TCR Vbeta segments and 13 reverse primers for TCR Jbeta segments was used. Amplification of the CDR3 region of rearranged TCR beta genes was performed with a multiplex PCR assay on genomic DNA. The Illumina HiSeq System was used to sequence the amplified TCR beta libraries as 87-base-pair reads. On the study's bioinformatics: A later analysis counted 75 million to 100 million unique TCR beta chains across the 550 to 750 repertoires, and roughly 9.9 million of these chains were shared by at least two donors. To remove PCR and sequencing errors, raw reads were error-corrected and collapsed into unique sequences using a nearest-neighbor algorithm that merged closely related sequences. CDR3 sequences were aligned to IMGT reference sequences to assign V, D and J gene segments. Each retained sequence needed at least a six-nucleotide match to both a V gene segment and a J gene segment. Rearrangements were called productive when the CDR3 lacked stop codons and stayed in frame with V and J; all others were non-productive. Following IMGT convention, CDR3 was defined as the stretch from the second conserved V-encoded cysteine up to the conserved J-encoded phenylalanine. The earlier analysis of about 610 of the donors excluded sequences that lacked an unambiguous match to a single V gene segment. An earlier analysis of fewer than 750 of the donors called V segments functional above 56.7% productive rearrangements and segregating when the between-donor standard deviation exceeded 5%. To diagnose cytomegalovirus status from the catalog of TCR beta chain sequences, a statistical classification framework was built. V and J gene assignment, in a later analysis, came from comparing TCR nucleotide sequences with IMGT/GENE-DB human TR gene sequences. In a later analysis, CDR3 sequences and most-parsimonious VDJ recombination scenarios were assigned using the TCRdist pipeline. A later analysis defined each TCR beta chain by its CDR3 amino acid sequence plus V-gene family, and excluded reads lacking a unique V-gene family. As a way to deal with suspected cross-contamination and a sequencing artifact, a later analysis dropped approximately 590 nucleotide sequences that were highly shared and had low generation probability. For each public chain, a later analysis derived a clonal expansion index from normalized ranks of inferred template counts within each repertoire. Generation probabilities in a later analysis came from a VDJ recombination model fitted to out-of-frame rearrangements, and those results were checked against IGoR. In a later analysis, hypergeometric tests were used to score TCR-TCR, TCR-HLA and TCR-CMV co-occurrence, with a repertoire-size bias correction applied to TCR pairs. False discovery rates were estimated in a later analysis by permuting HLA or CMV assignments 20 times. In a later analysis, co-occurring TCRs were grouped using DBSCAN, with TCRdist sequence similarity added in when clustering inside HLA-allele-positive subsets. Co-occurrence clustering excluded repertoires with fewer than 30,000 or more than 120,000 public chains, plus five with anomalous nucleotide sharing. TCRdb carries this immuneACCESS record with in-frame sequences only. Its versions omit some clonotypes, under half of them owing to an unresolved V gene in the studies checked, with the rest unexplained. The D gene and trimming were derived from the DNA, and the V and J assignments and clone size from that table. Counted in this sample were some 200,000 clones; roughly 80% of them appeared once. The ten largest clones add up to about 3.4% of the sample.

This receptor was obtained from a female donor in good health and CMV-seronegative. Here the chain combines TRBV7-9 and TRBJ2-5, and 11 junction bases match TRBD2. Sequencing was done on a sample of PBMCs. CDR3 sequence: CASRTSGGSIREMSQYF. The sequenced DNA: TGTGCCAGCAGAACTAGCGGGGGTTCTATAAGAGAAATGTCCCAGTACTTC.